These 14 T cell receptor beta chains came from one sample sequenced in a study of graft-versus-host responses after intestinal transplantation. Only in-frame clones appear in the TCRdb table, and some are missing; sequencing was by immunoSEQ multiplex PCR. The data hold roughly 70,000 clones, with 80% to 95% observed a single time. This specimen was bone marrow, taken 734 days after intestinal transplantation. The receptors were sampled from a human patient who received an intestinal transplant, so some T cells may come from the graft donor.

V is TRBV6-1 and J is TRBJ1-1; TRBD1 aligns across 8 bases. The CDR3 covers 16 residues. Germline V CDR1 and CDR2: MNHNS, SASEGT. After removal of 2 bases from V and 4 bases from J, the junction contained 9 bases not matched to a gene. The CDR3 DNA reads as TGTGCCAGCAGTGAAAGGTCTCAGGGGGCCGGCACTGAAGCTTTCTTT. Protein sequence: CASSERSQGAGTEAFF.

V usage is TRBV7-2 and J usage is TRBJ2-7; 14 bases are a match to TRBD2. With 4 bases clipped from V and 3 bases from J, the junction kept 5 bases outside the gene matches. CDR1 and CDR2 (germline): SGHTA, FQGNSA. The CDR3 is 16 residues long. For the CDR3, the DNA is TGTGCCAGCAGCTCCGGACTAGCGGGGGGCCTCTACGAGCAGTACTTC. Translating it yields CASSSGLAGGLYEQYF.

This rearrangement joins TRBV10-1 to TRBJ1-2; D is ambiguous. This CDR3 has 13 residues. Looked up from germline, CDR1 is WNHNN and CDR2 is SYGVQD (reference sequence). The V end was cut by 1 base, the J end by 4 bases, with 7 bases between. The CDR3 DNA reads TGCGCCAGCAGTGAGTTTACAGCCTATGGCTACACCTTC. Amino acid sequence: CASSEFTAYGYTF.

This chain uses TRBV10-3 with TRBJ2-5, with 11 bases lining up with TRBD1. J gave up 5 bases and V 5 bases, and 7 bases lay outside the gene matches. This CDR3 is built from 15 residues. The germline CDR1 and CDR2 sequences are ENHRY and SYGVKD. The CDR3 loop reads CAISPGQGAWETQYF. The CDR3 coding sequence is TGTGCCATCAGTCCCGGACAGGGGGCCTGGGAGACCCAGTACTTC.

The rearrangement uses TRBV5-4 and TRBJ1-1, with 7 bases lining up with TRBD1. This CDR3 has 13 residues. Germline V gene lookup returns CDR1 SGHNT and CDR2 YYREEE (reference sequence). V dropped 4 bases and J dropped 6; count of bases not matched to a gene: 6. The CDR3 coding sequence is TGTGCCAGCAGCCCGGACAGGTCCCCTGAAGCTTTCTTT. Translation: CASSPDRSPEAFF.

The chain recombines TRBV5-6 with TRBJ2-1; 8 bases agree with TRBD1. Trimming took 4 bases from V and 3 from J; bases not matched to a gene: 3. The CDR3 totals 14 residues. The germline V gene encodes CDR1 SGHDT and CDR2 YYEEEE. The CDR3 DNA follows: TGTGCCAGCAGCGTTGGGACAGGCTACAATGAGCAGTTCTTC. This encodes CASSVGTGYNEQFF.

J is TRBJ2-7 and V is TRBV6-1; TRBD1 agrees at 12 bases. V shed 1 base and J 5 bases; nucleotides not matched to a gene: 3. Germline V gene lookup returns CDR1 MNHNS and CDR2 SASEGT. The CDR3 runs 15 residues. CDR3 sequence (DNA): TGTGCCAGCAGTGAAGTCGGGACAGGGGGCCACGAGCAGTACTTC. Residues: CASSEVGTGGHEQYF.

The CDR3 here is CASSQGEGTDTQYF. CDR3 nucleotides: TGCGCCAGCAGCCAAGGAGAGGGCACAGATACGCAGTATTTT. This chain connects TRBV4-1 to TRBJ2-3; D gene ambiguous. The CDR3 length is 14 residues. V lost 1 base, J lost 1 base, and 6 bases lay in between. Germline CDR1 is MGHRA and CDR2 is YSYEKL.

This rearrangement joins TRBV6-5 to TRBJ1-5; weak D call: TRBD1 (6 bases). CDR1 and CDR2 from the germline V gene are MNHEY and SVGAGI. Trimming removed 7 bases from V and 7 bases from J, with 20 bases in between. The CDR3 covers 15 residues. The CDR3 DNA sequence: TGTGCCAGCAAAATCAGCAGGGGACCACTCCAGCCCCAGCATTTT. Encoded protein: CASKISRGPLQPQHF.

The table lists this clone with a count of one. This sequence joins TRBV11-3 and TRBJ2-3, with D perhaps matching TRBD2 (6 bases). Germline-derived CDR1 and CDR2 are SGHNT and YENEEA. Trimming took off 5 bases at V and 4 bases at J, with 10 bases between the two ends. CDR3 length equals 13 residues. This CDR3 reads CASSPPGADTQYF. The CDR3 coding sequence is TGTGCCAGCAGCCCACCGGGGGCAGATACGCAGTATTTT. The variable domain in full, completed from reference TRBV11-3 and TRBJ2-3, reads EAGVVQSPRYKIIEKKQPVAFWCNPISGHNTLYWYLQNLGQGPELLIRYENEEAVDDSQLPKDRFSAERLKGVDSTLKIQPAELGDSAVYLCASSPPGADTQYFGPGTRLTVL.

This clone is a singleton in its sample. The chain has TRBV7-7 and TRBJ2-2; 8 bases line up with TRBD2. The ends lost 10 bases at V and 3 bases at J; junction bases unmatched: 7. The CDR3 is made up of 14 amino acids. Per the germline V gene, CDR1 is SSHAT and CDR2 is FNYEAQ (reference sequence). The DNA of the CDR3 is TGTGCCATAGAACTAGCGGAGGACACCGGGGAGCTGTTTTTT. It translates to CAIELAEDTGELFF.

This clone was recorded once. The V gene is TRBV9, the J gene TRBJ2-1; D ambiguous. This CDR3 has 11 amino acids. Trimming stripped 4 bases from V and 6 bases from J, with 5 bases between. Per germline, CDR1 SGDLS and CDR2 YYNGEE. In DNA, the CDR3 is TGTGCCAGCAGCCTGGGCAATGAGCAGTTCTTC. Amino acids: CASSLGNEQFF.

J is TRBJ2-7 and V is TRBV6-5; possible D gene TRBD2, 5 bases. The CDR3 is 14 amino acids. V shed 6 bases and J shed 4 bases, with 16 bases lying between them. CDR1 MNHEY and CDR2 SVGAGI come from the germline V gene. The CDR3 DNA reads TGTGCCAGCAGCCCTAGCCTAGGTGGGTACGAGCAGTACTTC. Residues: CASSPSLGGYEQYF.

V is TRBV12-5 and J is TRBJ2-5, with 7 bases identical to TRBD1. Germline-derived CDR1 and CDR2 are LGHNT and FRNRAP. Losses at the gene ends were 4 bases for V and 2 bases for J; bases not matched to a gene: 7. CDR3 size: 15 residues. This CDR3 is CASGYPGGEQETQYF. CDR3 DNA sequence: TGTGCTAGTGGTTATCCAGGGGGAGAGCAAGAGACCCAGTACTTC.